This TCR beta chain was sequenced for a study of blood T cell repertoires in COVID-19. For the study at large: Donors in the United States, Italy and Spain gave samples during acute or convalescent COVID-19.

The CDR3 extends over 14 amino acids. V was trimmed by 2 bases and J by 1 base, leaving 8 bases between them. Germline values: CDR1 LNHNV, CDR2 YYDKDF (reference sequence). The authors' processing: Nucleated cell counts were estimated from reference gene primer amplification. Profiling relied on immunoSEQ multiplex PCR, and the TCRdb table lists in-frame clones only, not all of them. The V and J calls and clone size come from that table; D and trimming were worked out from the DNA. The table records over 15,000 clones, roughly 89% of them present only once. This sequence originates from a human donor in a cohort sampled during active COVID-19. The chain links TRBV15 to TRBJ2-5; D is undetermined. The specimen sequenced was peripheral blood. DNA for the CDR3: TGTGCCACCAGCAGATACGGTACCCAAGAGACCCAGTACTTC. Amino acid sequence: CATSRYGTQETQYF.